Listed here are 17 T cell receptor beta chains from one sample, sequenced in a study of control samples from healthy donors and cancer patients (dated by TCRdb to about 2020). Library creation used the immunoSEQ multiplex PCR assay. What TCRdb holds here is the immuneACCESS table cut down to in-frame rearrangements. Part of the clones is not present; checked against another copy, under half of the missing clones reflect an unresolved V gene, and the others are unexplained. This sample lists 150,000 to 200,000 clones; roughly 94% were detected once. Of the sample, around 1.5% is held by the ten largest clones. The sample was blood. These receptors were taken from a woman under 30 in good health.

Details on this clone: Additional DNA sequences in this sample encode the identical CDR3. The chain is built from TRBV6-5 and TRBJ1-6; D might be TRBD1 (5 bases). The length of the CDR3 is 14 residues. The germline V gene has CDR1 MNHEY and CDR2 SVGAGI. Trimming removed 5 bases at V and 7 bases at J, with 12 bases between. The DNA for the CDR3 is TGTGCCAGCAGTCGGGGCCAAGGCAATTCACCCCTCCACTTT. Amino acid sequence: CASSRGQGNSPLHF.

The genes are TRBV10-2 and TRBJ2-7; possibly TRBD2 for D (6 bases). The CDR3 length is 13 residues. V lost 2 bases and J 3 bases, leaving 8 bases between the germline ends. Per the germline V gene, CDR1 is WSHSY and CDR2 is SAAADI. CDR3 in DNA: TGCGCCAGCAGTGAGGGGGGAGGCTACGAGCAGTACTTC. Translation: CASSEGGGYEQYF.

V and J are TRBV18 and TRBJ2-2; 7 nucleotides align to TRBD2. Germline V gene lookup returns CDR1 KGHSH and CDR2 LQKENI. V dropped 0 bases and J dropped 2; count of bases not matched to a gene: 6. The CDR3 spans 17 residues. CDR3 region: CASSPPGEGLNTGELFF. CDR3 DNA sequence: TGTGCCAGCTCACCACCCGGGGAGGGCCTCAACACCGGGGAGCTGTTTTTT.

V is TRBV25-1 and J is TRBJ1-2; D remains unclear. The CDR3 consists of 12 residues. The V gene lost 8 bases and the J gene lost 6 bases, with 13 bases spanning the gap. Germline CDR1 reads MGHDK; CDR2 reads SYGVNS. DNA of the CDR3: TGTGCCAGCCGTGCCCTCTCAGATGGCTACACCTTC. It specifies CASRALSDGYTF.

The chain employs TRBV14 and TRBJ2-1; D remains unclear. Trimming left V 3 bases short and J 2 bases short, with 17 bases between. The germline CDR1 and CDR2 sequences are SGHDN and FVKESK. CDR3 length equals 17 residues. The CDR3 reads CASSHPVGASPYNEQFF. In DNA form, the CDR3 reads TGTGCCAGCAGCCACCCGGTTGGCGCCTCTCCCTACAATGAGCAGTTCTTC.

The chain has TRBV15 and TRBJ1-4; D gene uncertain. The CDR3 is 15 residues long. Deletions cut 4 bases from V and 6 bases from J, with 15 bases between. Per the germline V gene, CDR1 is LNHNV and CDR2 is YYDKDF (reference sequence). The CDR3 sequence is CATSIGRAQYEKLFF. CDR3 sequence (DNA): TGTGCCACCAGCATTGGACGGGCCCAGTATGAAAAACTGTTTTTT.

A single count supports this clone. The rearrangement joins TRBV6-2 or TRBV6-3 to TRBJ1-1; D not resolved. V was shortened by 4 bases and J by 1 base, with 7 bases between the two germline ends. In germline, CDR1 is MNHEY, CDR2 SVGEGT. CDR3 length: 13 amino acids. The CDR3 DNA is TGTGCCAGCAGTTGGAGCAAGAACACTGAAGCTTTCTTT. Its protein product is CASSWSKNTEAFF.

This clone was observed a single time. This chain connects TRBV10-3 to TRBJ2-6; D is possibly TRBD1 (5 bases). The CDR3 totals 15 residues. The V gene's germline CDR1 is ENHRY and CDR2 SYGVKD. The germline V and J ends were trimmed by 10 bases and 3 bases, with 16 bases remaining between them. The chain's CDR3 is CATRTGSGGANVLTF. In nucleotides, the CDR3 is TGTGCCACACGAACAGGATCCGGTGGGGCCAACGTCCTGACTTTC.

The chain couples TRBV7-6 to TRBJ2-1, with D maybe TRBD1 (5 bases). There are 16 residues in the CDR3. Trimming pared 0 bases from V and 5 bases from J, leaving 14 bases between. Germline assignment: CDR1 SGHVS and CDR2 FNYEAQ. CDR3 DNA sequence: TGTGCCAGCAGCTTAGCGGGGCGAACCCTTAACAATGAGCAGTTCTTC. This sequence encodes CASSLAGRTLNNEQFF.

CDR3 coding DNA: TGTGCCAGTAGTATGAAGGGGCCAGATACGCAGTATTTT. This sequence encodes CASSMKGPDTQYF. The chain links TRBV19 to TRBJ2-3; perhaps TRBD1 as D (5 bases). The CDR3 loop spans 13 amino acids. The germline V gene encodes CDR1 LNHDA and CDR2 SQIVND (reference sequence). Trimming pared 3 bases from V and 4 bases from J, leaving 8 bases between.

This chain joins TRBV19 and TRBJ1-5, with D perhaps matching TRBD1 (5 bases). Germline assignment: CDR1 LNHDA and CDR2 SQIVND (reference sequence). Trimming shortened V by 0 bases and J by 0 bases, and 9 bases separated the two germline ends. The CDR3 covers 16 residues. The CDR3 DNA is TGTGCCAGTAGTATAGATGGGGGGGGTAGCAATCAGCCCCAGCATTTT. Its translation: CASSIDGGGSNQPQHF.

This chain connects TRBV9 to TRBJ1-1; D call uncertain. Looked up from germline, CDR1 is SGDLS and CDR2 is YYNGEE. This CDR3 region has 15 residues. Trimming pared 4 bases from V and 3 bases from J, leaving 16 bases between. CDR3 amino acids: CASSPDILGDTEAFF. Here the CDR3 DNA reads TGTGCCAGCAGCCCCGACATCCTTGGGGACACTGAAGCTTTCTTT.

This CDR3 is CASSQEEGLAGELFF. Written as DNA, the CDR3 is TGTGCCAGCAGCCAAGAAGAGGGCTTGGCCGGGGAGCTGTTTTTT. The chain uses TRBV4-2 and TRBJ2-2; TRBD2 is a possible D gene (5 bases). V was cut by 0 bases and J by 6 bases, with 11 bases left in between. The CDR3 spans 15 residues. Germline lookup yields CDR1 LGHNA and CDR2 YNFKEQ.

This chain links TRBV7-9 with TRBJ1-1; no definite D call. Trimming took off 6 bases at V and 4 bases at J, with 9 bases between the two ends. Germline lookup yields CDR1 SEHNR and CDR2 FQNEAQ (reference sequence). The CDR3 covers 12 residues. The CDR3 loop reads CASSGLLTEAFF. The CDR3 bases are TGTGCCAGCAGTGGACTGCTCACTGAAGCTTTCTTT.

This chain joins TRBV6-5 and TRBJ1-2, with D uncertain. Per the germline V gene, CDR1 is MNHEY and CDR2 is SVGAGI. The CDR3 has 11 amino acids. The V end lost 7 bases, the J end lost 4 bases, and 7 bases lay between the germline ends. This CDR3 is CASKLGYGYTF. The DNA of the CDR3 is TGTGCCAGCAAGTTAGGCTATGGCTACACCTTC.

V and J are TRBV5-5 and TRBJ1-3; D is possibly TRBD1 (6 bases). CDR1 SGHKS and CDR2 YYEKEE come from the germline V gene (reference sequence). CDR3 size: 15 residues. V lost 4 bases and J lost 1, with 12 bases in between. CDR3 in amino acids: CASSPRRGSGNTIYF. The CDR3 nucleotides are TGTGCCAGCAGCCCGCGCAGGGGTTCTGGAAACACCATATATTTT.

This clone was seen only once. J is TRBJ2-5 and V is TRBV11-2; D gene unclear. CDR3 size: 12 residues. Germline V gene lookup returns CDR1 SGHAT and CDR2 FQNNGV. The V end was cut by 5 bases, the J end by 8 bases, with 12 bases between. CDR3 in amino acids: CASSGPLGTQYF. CDR3 sequence (DNA): TGTGCCAGCAGCGGACCATTGGGAACCCAGTACTTC.